This TCR beta chain is from a study of T-cell reconstitution after alpha-beta-depleted transplantation in children. Study-wide results and limits: Newly generated T cells supplied most T-cell counts and diversity one year post-transplant.

Preparation of the TCRbeta library involved a method that used unique molecular identifiers. TCRdb independently ran MiXCR on the PCR reads; one entry per CDR3 protein. This sample carries about 870,000 distinct CDR3 sequences, about 16% of them seen once, and the ten largest clones take approximately 5%. The CDR3 spans 14 residues. Trimming removed 3 bases from V and 4 bases from J; junction bases left unmatched: 5. Per the germline V gene, CDR1 is SGHRS and CDR2 is YFSETQ. Details on this clonotype: No antigen is known for it.

The sequence was obtained from a male patient under 18 who had a stem cell transplant for acute lymphoblastic leukemia, so the T cells may come from the graft donor. Source: PBMCs, mostly from graft donor cells, taken 360 days after TCRalphabeta/CD19-depleted stem cell transplant. V gene TRBV5-1 combines with J gene TRBJ1-2; 8 bases line up with TRBD1. CDR3 coding DNA: TGCGCCAGCAGCTCGGGACAGGTTGGCTATGGCTACACCTTC. It yields the protein CASSSGQVGYGYTF. Using reference TRBV5-1 and TRBJ1-2 for the parts outside the CDR3, the full variable domain is KAGVTQTPRYLIKTRGQQVTLSCSPISGHRSVSWYQQTPGQGLQFLFEYFSETQRNKGNFPGRFSGRQFSNSRSEMNVSTLELGDSALYLCASSSGQVGYGYTFGSGTRLTVV.